This T cell receptor beta chain was obtained from a study of blood T cells in healthy people across ages. This clonotype was seen many times. V was trimmed by 0 bases and J by 6 bases, leaving 9 bases between them. CDR1 and CDR2 (germline): MNHEY, SMNVEV (reference sequence). This CDR3 comprises 14 residues. A sample-barcoded 5' primer and a J-beta primer mix were used in a second PCR of roughly 7 to 11 cycles. TCRdb reanalysed the 5' RACE reads using MiXCR and keeps one entry per CDR3 protein. Of 600,000 or so distinct CDR3 sequences in the sample, about 28% were seen once. The receptor was isolated from a woman older than 75 in good health. This chain uses TRBV27 with TRBJ1-5, with a weak D call TRBD1 (5 bases). What was sequenced was blood. The CDR3 DNA follows: TGTGCCAGCAGTTTATCGGTCAGGGCTCAGCCCCAGCATTTT. As protein: CASSLSVRAQPQHF.